This T cell receptor beta chain was observed in a study of shared clonotypes between healthy human individuals. This table comes from immunoSEQ multiplex PCR, and its TCRdb copy is limited to in-frame clones, with some not included. In the table there are more than 550,000 clones, about two thirds of which are singletons. V lost 0 bases, J lost 0 bases, and 13 bases lay in between. Germline values: CDR1 SGHRS, CDR2 YFSETQ. The CDR3 spans 17 residues. The TCR sequence derives from a woman aged 30 to 39 in good health. Sample: memory CD4+ T cells sorted from blood. Subset denoted: CD45RA-negative fraction. V gene TRBV5-1 combines with J gene TRBJ1-3; D not resolved. The CDR3, as DNA: TGCGCCAGCAGCTTGGCCAGGCCAGGCAACTCTGGAAACACCATATATTTT. Protein sequence: CASSLARPGNSGNTIYF.